This TCR beta chain was sequenced for a study of Ad26.COV2.S vaccination and SARS-CoV-2 variants. Looking at the study overall: Enrollment placed the donor in the COV1001 Ad26.COV2.S trial arm.

About this clone: Its specificity is unknown.

Findings and caveats of the study: Substantial breadth in spike-specific CD8+ and CD4+ T cell responses was reportedly seen after vaccination.

The CDR3 runs 16 residues. With V trimmed by 3 bases and J by 6 bases, 3 bases remained unmatched. The germline CDR1 and CDR2 sequences are LGHDT and YNNKEL (reference sequence). The table came from immunoSEQ multiplex PCR; TCRdb's copy has only in-frame clones and leaves some out. The repertoire has about 350,000 clones, approximately 81% of them found once; the top ten carry around 3%. Treatment specified: some 19 received Ad26.COV2.S at low or high dose, single or two shots; a few received placebo; per-sample allocation not given. The study sampled participants on day 63 after the first vaccine or placebo injection.

Sequences were derived from peripheral blood, sampled in a trial of Ad26.COV2.S vaccine versus placebo. The TCR comes from a person aged 18-60 years who received the Ad26.COV2.S COVID-19 vaccine or a placebo. The chain has TRBV3-1 (or the pseudogene TRBV3-2) and TRBJ2-2, with 14 bases matching TRBD2. Here the CDR3 reads CASSHGLAGGAGELFF. For the CDR3, the DNA is TGTGCCAGCAGCCACGGACTAGCGGGAGGTGCCGGGGAGCTGTTTTTT.